These 13 T cell receptor beta chains share one sample of origin, sequenced in a study of cytomegalovirus exposure and HLA in healthy donors. The PCR ran on 60 Vbeta and 13 Jbeta primers. TCRdb keeps only in-frame clones here, not all; method: immunoSEQ multiplex PCR. This table holds roughly 170,000 clones, 65% to 90% found once. Sequenced input: PBMCs. The receptor source for this set is a girl aged 2-9 years in good health and CMV-seropositive.

CDR3 bases: TGTGCCAGCAGCTTGGGTTTCGGTGCGGGAGGGATTTCCTACGAGCAGTACTTC. Residues: CASSLGFGAGGISYEQYF. The chain employs TRBV5-4 and TRBJ2-7; 9 nucleotides line up with TRBD2. Germline V gene sequence: CDR1 SGHNT, CDR2 YYREEE (reference sequence). The V and J ends lost 0 bases and 1 base, in that order; junction bases with no gene match: 11. The CDR3 extends over 18 amino acids.

In this sample, this clone turned up once. This rearrangement joins TRBV28 to TRBJ1-1; D might be TRBD1 (6 bases). The V end lost 3 bases, the J end lost 10 bases, and 24 bases lay between the germline ends. Germline CDR1 MDHEN, CDR2 SYDVKM. There are 16 residues in the CDR3. The CDR3 here is CASSLFQGRVSLIAFF. The DNA of the CDR3 is TGTGCCAGCAGTTTGTTCCAGGGGAGAGTGAGTTTGATAGCTTTCTTT. The entire variable domain, with the rest obtained from reference TRBV28 and TRBJ1-1, is as follows: DVKVTQSSRYLVKRTGEKVFLECVQDMDHENMFWYRQDPGLGLRLIYFSYDVKMKEKGDIPEGYSVSREKKERFSLILESASTNQTSMYLCASSLFQGRVSLIAFFGQGTRLTVV.

This sequence joins TRBV4-1 and TRBJ2-2; the match to TRBD1 covers 7 bases. This CDR3 region has 16 residues. The ends lost 3 bases at V and 4 bases at J; junction bases unmatched: 8. The V gene's germline CDR1 is MGHRA and CDR2 YSYEKL. CDR3 bases: TGCGCCAGCAGCCATGCTACAGGGGTAGGCACCGGGGAGCTGTTTTTT. Translation: CASSHATGVGTGELFF.

The rearrangement uses TRBV5-1 and TRBJ2-7, with 10 bases aligning to TRBD1. Germline values: CDR1 SGHRS, CDR2 YFSETQ. J lost 5 bases, V lost 0 bases, and 5 bases had no gene match. The CDR3 has 15 residues. The CDR3 nucleotides are TGCGCCAGCAGCTTGGCCATCGGACAGGGGGACGAGCAGTACTTC. Its translation is CASSLAIGQGDEQYF.

CDR3 coding DNA: TGTGCCAGCAGCGACAGGGGAGAATCTGGAAACACCATATATTTT. Translation: CASSDRGESGNTIYF. The chain is built from TRBV9 and TRBJ1-3; 7 bases fit TRBD1. J gave up 1 base and V 3 bases, and 4 bases lay outside the gene matches. The CDR3 contains 15 residues. Per the germline V gene, CDR1 is SGDLS and CDR2 is YYNGEE. The entire variable domain, with the rest obtained from reference TRBV9 and TRBJ1-3, is as follows: DSGVTQTPKHLITATGQRVTLRCSPRSGDLSVYWYQQSLDQGLQFLIQYYNGEERAKGNILERFSAQQFPDLHSELNLSSLELGDSALYFCASSDRGESGNTIYFGEGSWLTVV.

This clone was counted only a few times. Sequence at one end of the junction differs from germline and may be a read error. The chain carries TRBV5-1 and TRBJ1-2, with D uncertain. CDR1 and CDR2 (germline): SGHRS, YFSETQ. This CDR3 has 13 amino acids. CDR3 bases: TGCGCCAGCAGCCCGGGAGGGAACTATCGCTACACCTTC. Its protein is CASSPGGNYRYTF.

J is TRBJ1-2 and V is TRBV6-5, with a tentative D call TRBD1 (5 bases). CDR1 MNHEY and CDR2 SVGAGI come from the germline V gene. The CDR3 extends over 14 amino acids. The ends were cut back, 6 bases at V and 2 bases at J, with 13 bases in the middle. The CDR3 loop is CASSPGGGNYGYTF. The CDR3 DNA reads TGTGCCAGCAGCCCGGGGGGAGGGAACTATGGCTACACCTTC.

This clone has only a few counts. The rearrangement uses TRBV7-9 and TRBJ1-1; D may be TRBD1 (6 bases). There are 16 residues in the CDR3. From germline, CDR1 is SEHNR and CDR2 FQNEAQ (reference sequence). Trimming removed 2 bases at V and 3 bases at J, with 16 bases between. The CDR3 sequence is CASSLRLRGPDTEAFF. CDR3 DNA sequence: TGTGCCAGCAGCTTAAGGTTGCGGGGGCCGGACACTGAAGCTTTCTTT.

This clone came up a few times. This sequence joins TRBV6-5 and TRBJ1-2, with TRBD1 matching 7 bases. CDR1 is MNHEY and CDR2 is SVGAGI in the germline V gene. The CDR3 runs 14 residues. The junction had 4 bases not matched to a gene; V was cut back by 5 bases and J by 1 base. CDR3 bases: TGTGCCAGCAGTGCGGACAGGTTTAACTATGGCTACACCTTC. It yields the protein CASSADRFNYGYTF.

The chain combines TRBV28 with TRBJ2-3; 9 bases map to TRBD1. The CDR3 totals 15 residues. Per the germline V gene, CDR1 is MDHEN and CDR2 is SYDVKM. V lost 7 bases to trimming and J lost 2 bases; unmatched junction nucleotides: 7. Here the CDR3 DNA reads TGTGCCAGCACCACCTGGGACAGGGACACAGATACGCAGTATTTT. This codes for CASTTWDRDTDTQYF.

Written as DNA, the CDR3 is TGCGCCAGCAGCCAGCCCCGACAGGGGGAGAATGGCTACACCTTC. This translates into CASSQPRQGENGYTF. The chain carries TRBV4-1 and TRBJ1-2; 9 bases are shared with TRBD1. The CDR3 runs 15 residues. Germline V lookup: CDR1 MGHRA, CDR2 YSYEKL. V was pared by 3 bases and J by 6 bases, with 8 bases of the junction left unmatched.

V is TRBV11-3 and J is TRBJ2-7; D gene ambiguous. V shed 3 bases and J shed 3 bases, with 12 bases lying between them. Per germline, CDR1 SGHNT and CDR2 YENEEA. This CDR3 is built from 14 residues. The CDR3 sequence is CASSFGPPSYEQYF. In DNA form, the CDR3 reads TGTGCCAGCAGCTTTGGGCCTCCGAGCTACGAGCAGTACTTC.

This sequence joins TRBV29-1 and TRBJ2-2; tentative D call: TRBD1 (6 bases). Trimming shortened V by 4 bases and J by 2 bases, and 11 bases separated the two germline ends. CDR1 is SQVTM and CDR2 is ANQGSEA in the germline V gene. This CDR3 region has 14 residues. The CDR3 is CSVGSRGNTGELFF. CDR3 bases: TGCAGCGTTGGATCCAGGGGTAACACCGGGGAGCTGTTTTTT.